These T cell receptor beta chains were read from a single sample in a study of cytomegalovirus exposure and HLA in healthy donors. Clones were sequenced by immunoSEQ multiplex PCR, and TCRdb holds only the in-frame ones, with some missing. The sample lists around 100,000 clones, around 80% occurring once. The sequenced material came from PBMCs. The source of these receptors is a woman aged 40 to 50 in good health and CMV-seronegative. Both conserved end residues are part of each CDR3. A clone size is listed for some rows: how often the clone was seen (once, few, many), or a class if it is expanded.

>TRBJ2-3|-|TRBV5-6
CASSLVGTSGDTQYF
>TRBJ2-7|once|TRBV7-8
CASSTPRDRDEQYF
>TRBJ1-4|once|TRBV28
CASRDNRGGNEKLFF
>TRBJ2-7|-|TRBV4-2
CASSQASGRQGYEQYF
>TRBJ2-7|once|TRBV28
CASSSSWDRGSYEQYF
>TRBJ2-2|-|TRBV5-6
CASSTRRLAGGPGTGELFF
>TRBJ1-1|-|TRBV7-9
CASSLSGGQTEAFF
>TRBJ1-4|-|TRBV7-9
CASSFQGWSEKLFF
>TRBJ1-5|-|TRBV19
CASSIDSYSNQPQHF
>TRBJ2-5|-|TRBV2
CASTLPASRETQYF